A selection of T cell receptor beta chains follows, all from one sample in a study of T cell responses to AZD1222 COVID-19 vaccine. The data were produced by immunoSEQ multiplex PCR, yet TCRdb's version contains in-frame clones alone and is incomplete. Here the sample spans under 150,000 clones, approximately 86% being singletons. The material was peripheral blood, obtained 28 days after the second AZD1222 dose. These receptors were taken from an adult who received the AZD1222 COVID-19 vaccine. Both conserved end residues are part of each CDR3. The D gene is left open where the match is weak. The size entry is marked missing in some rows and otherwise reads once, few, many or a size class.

CDR3 protein: CASSPSRDLGAQYF
CDR3 DNA: TGTGCCAGCAGCCCCAGCCGGGACTTAGGCGCGCAGTACTTC
clone size: .
V gene: TRBV7-6
J gene: TRBJ2-7
D gene: .

CDR3 protein: CASSSGQGDRSYEQYF
CDR3 DNA: TGTGCCAGCAGTTCTGGACAGGGTGATAGGTCCTACGAGCAGTACTTC
clone size: .
V gene: TRBV28
J gene: TRBJ2-7
D gene: TRBD1

CDR3 protein: CASSGAGLNSPLHF
CDR3 DNA: TGTGCCAGCAGTGGTGCGGGCCTCAATTCACCCCTCCACTTT
clone size: once
V gene: TRBV6-6
J gene: TRBJ1-6
D gene: .

CDR3 protein: CASSYPTVLKSTDTQYF
CDR3 DNA: TGTGCCAGCAGCTACCCGACAGTCCTTAAAAGCACAGATACGCAGTATTTT
clone size: .
V gene: TRBV7-2
J gene: TRBJ2-3
D gene: .

CDR3 protein: CASSEKSGGELFF
CDR3 DNA: TGCGCCAGCAGTGAGAAGTCCGGCGGGGAGCTGTTTTTT
clone size: few
V gene: TRBV5-1
J gene: TRBJ2-2
D gene: .

CDR3 protein: CASSQPGTGDETQYF
CDR3 DNA: TGTGCCAGCAGCCAACCCGGGACAGGGGACGAGACCCAGTACTTC
clone size: .
V gene: TRBV14
J gene: TRBJ2-5
D gene: TRBD1

CDR3 protein: CASSFEDFETQYF
CDR3 DNA: TGCGCCAGCAGCTTTGAGGATTTTGAGACCCAGTACTTC
clone size: .
V gene: TRBV5-1
J gene: TRBJ2-5
D gene: .

CDR3 protein: CASSERVSSYNEQFF
CDR3 DNA: TGTGCCAGTAGTGAGCGCGTGAGCTCCTACAATGAGCAGTTCTTC
clone size: .
V gene: TRBV19
J gene: TRBJ2-1
D gene: .

CDR3 protein: CAWSPSGRVEGEQFF
CDR3 DNA: TGTGCCTGGAGTCCTAGCGGGAGGGTGGAGGGTGAGCAGTTCTTC
clone size: .
V gene: TRBV30
J gene: TRBJ2-1
D gene: TRBD2

CDR3 protein: CASSLFGNYGYTF
CDR3 DNA: TGTGCCAGCAGTTTATTCGGTAACTATGGCTACACCTTC
clone size: .
V gene: TRBV12-3/TRBV12-4
J gene: TRBJ1-2
D gene: .

CDR3 protein: CASSPLSRTAKNIQYF
CDR3 DNA: TGTGCCAGCAGCCCCCTCTCGCGGACAGCCAAAAACATTCAGTACTTC
clone size: .
V gene: TRBV11-2
J gene: TRBJ2-4
D gene: .

CDR3 protein: CASRRIDNQPQHF
CDR3 DNA: TGTGCCAGTAGAAGAATAGACAATCAGCCCCAGCATTTT
clone size: .
V gene: TRBV19
J gene: TRBJ1-5
D gene: .

CDR3 protein: CAISWDLNEKLFF
CDR3 DNA: TGTGCCATCAGTTGGGACCTTAATGAAAAACTGTTTTTT
clone size: .
V gene: TRBV10-3
J gene: TRBJ1-4
D gene: .

CDR3 protein: CAISEAGTSLSYNEQFF
CDR3 DNA: TGTGCCATCAGTGAAGCCGGGACTAGCCTAAGCTACAATGAGCAGTTCTTC
clone size: .
V gene: TRBV10-3
J gene: TRBJ2-1
D gene: TRBD2

CDR3 protein: CASGLAVDNEQFF
CDR3 DNA: TGTGCCAGCGGACTAGCGGTAGACAATGAGCAGTTCTTC
clone size: .
V gene: TRBV28
J gene: TRBJ2-1
D gene: TRBD2

CDR3 protein: CASSQEFSGGINEQFF
CDR3 DNA: TGCGCCAGCAGCCAAGAATTCAGCGGGGGGATAAATGAGCAGTTCTTC
clone size: .
V gene: TRBV4-3
J gene: TRBJ2-1
D gene: TRBD2

CDR3 protein: CASSPTSGSSYNEQFF
CDR3 DNA: TGTGCCAGCAGCCCGACTAGCGGGAGCTCCTACAATGAGCAGTTCTTC
clone size: .
V gene: TRBV5-4
J gene: TRBJ2-1
D gene: TRBD2

CDR3 protein: CASSLTGGVTEAFF
CDR3 DNA: TGCGCCAGCAGCCTGACAGGGGGAGTCACTGAAGCTTTCTTT
clone size: .
V gene: TRBV4-3
J gene: TRBJ1-1
D gene: TRBD1

CDR3 protein: CASSLTGLNTGELFF
CDR3 DNA: TGTGCCAGCAGTTTAACGGGACTGAACACCGGGGAGCTGTTTTTT
clone size: .
V gene: TRBV27
J gene: TRBJ2-2
D gene: .

CDR3 protein: CASSPHPRAGEVRSYEQYF
CDR3 DNA: TGTGCCAGCAGTCCCCACCCGCGGGCGGGAGAGGTTCGGTCCTACGAGCAGTACTTC
clone size: .
V gene: TRBV27
J gene: TRBJ2-7
D gene: TRBD2

CDR3 protein: CASSTRDSPNTEAFF
CDR3 DNA: TGTGCCAGCAGCACCCGCGACAGCCCGAACACTGAAGCTTTCTTT
clone size: .
V gene: TRBV9
J gene: TRBJ1-1
D gene: .

CDR3 protein: CASSPKDRAHEQFF
CDR3 DNA: TGTGCCAGCTCACCCAAGGACAGGGCGCATGAGCAGTTCTTC
clone size: .
V gene: TRBV18
J gene: TRBJ2-1
D gene: TRBD1

CDR3 protein: CASSQEALAGNTIYF
CDR3 DNA: TGTGCCAGCAGCCAAGAAGCGCTAGCTGGAAACACCATATATTTT
clone size: .
V gene: TRBV3-1/TRBV3-2
J gene: TRBJ1-3
D gene: .

CDR3 protein: CASSEDYLSTDTQYF
CDR3 DNA: TGTGCCAGCTCAGAGGACTACCTAAGCACAGATACGCAGTATTTT
clone size: .
V gene: TRBV18
J gene: TRBJ2-3
D gene: .

CDR3 protein: CASSLGGAVSGNTIYF
CDR3 DNA: TGTGCCAGCAGCTTAGGCGGGGCAGTCTCTGGAAACACCATATATTTT
clone size: once
V gene: TRBV7-2
J gene: TRBJ1-3
D gene: .

CDR3 protein: CASSPMGGTGATYEQYF
CDR3 DNA: TGTGCCAGCAGCCCAATGGGCGGGACAGGAGCTACCTACGAGCAGTACTTC
clone size: .
V gene: TRBV7-9
J gene: TRBJ2-7
D gene: TRBD1

CDR3 protein: CASSTGPSGNTIYF
CDR3 DNA: TGCGCCAGCAGCACGGGACCCTCTGGAAACACCATATATTTT
clone size: .
V gene: TRBV5-1
J gene: TRBJ1-3
D gene: .

CDR3 protein: CASSFRPGTGGTGELFF
CDR3 DNA: TGCGCCAGCAGCTTTCGTCCCGGGACAGGGGGTACCGGGGAGCTGTTTTTT
clone size: .
V gene: TRBV5-1
J gene: TRBJ2-2
D gene: TRBD1

CDR3 protein: CASSQPHRGFNEKLFF
CDR3 DNA: TGCGCCAGCAGCCAACCCCACAGGGGATTTAATGAAAAACTGTTTTTT
clone size: .
V gene: TRBV4-1
J gene: TRBJ1-4
D gene: TRBD1

CDR3 protein: CASSQQSTASNQPQHF
CDR3 DNA: TGTGCCAGCAGCCAACAATCGACAGCCAGCAATCAGCCCCAGCATTTT
clone size: .
V gene: TRBV5-5
J gene: TRBJ1-5
D gene: .

CDR3 protein: CASRGTSSYEQYF
CDR3 DNA: TGCGCCTCGAGGGGGACCAGCTCCTACGAGCAGTACTTC
clone size: .
V gene: TRBV5-1
J gene: TRBJ2-7
D gene: .